The 19 T cell receptor beta chains below were found in one sample sequenced in a study of T cell clonality in common variable immunodeficiency. Measured with immunoSEQ multiplex PCR; TCRdb has only the in-frame clones, and not every one. The counts give some 53,000 clones, none of them seen only once; roughly 3.5% is held by the top ten. Source material: peripheral blood mononuclear cells. The receptors stem from a person between 18 and 70 years old in good health.

This clone is labeled medium-sized. Read coverage stops 3 residues before the CDR3 terminus; the germline J gene supplies the remainder. The rearrangement joins TRBV5-1 to TRBJ2-1, with 8 bases identical to TRBD1. V gave up 0 bases and J gave up 1 base; unmatched junction bases: 6. CDR3 length: 17 residues. Germline V gene lookup returns CDR1 SGHRS and CDR2 YFSETQ. The CDR3 here is CASSLDTQGESYNEQFF. CDR3 bases read: TGCGCCAGCAGCTTGGACACACAGGGGGAATCCTACAATGAG.

Many counts were recorded for this clone. The read terminates 3 residues before the CDR3 end, so the remaining end is supplied by the germline J gene. The chain links TRBV10-3 to TRBJ2-7; 8 bases agree with TRBD1. This CDR3 spans 15 amino acids. Germline values: CDR1 ENHRY, CDR2 SYGVKD. Germline trimming cut 3 bases from V and 2 bases from J; bases unmatched to any gene: 6. Here the CDR3 reads CAISDLDRGTYEQYF. Partial CDR3 DNA: TGTGCCATCAGTGACTTAGACAGGGGCACCTACGAG.

In its sample, this clone was seen many times. The read ends 3 residues before the CDR3 terminus; that terminus is restored from the germline J gene. The V call is TRBV5-1, the J call TRBJ2-3; no definite D call. The CDR3 sequence is 13 residues long. Trimming removed 0 bases from V and 6 bases from J, with 8 bases in between. CDR1 is SGHRS, CDR2 YFSETQ, per germline. Here the CDR3 reads CASSLGSPDTQYF. The CDR3 bases that were read are TGCGCCAGCAGCTTGGGTAGCCCGGATACG.

This clone was seen repeatedly, ten times or more. Sequencing ends 3 residues short of the CDR3 end; the germline J gene provides the rest. The chain joins TRBV30 to TRBJ2-5, with D perhaps TRBD2 (5 bases). The CDR3 is 14 residues long. V was cut by 0 bases and J by 1 base, with 9 bases left in between. The germline V gene encodes CDR1 GTSNPN and CDR2 SVGIG (reference sequence). CDR3: CAWSVLSGQETQYF. CDR3 DNA (partial): TGTGCCTGGAGTGTTTTGAGCGGCCAAGAGACC.

Ten or more counts support this clone. The missing CDR3 end, 3 residues past where the read stops, is filled in from the germline J gene. The chain carries TRBV19 and TRBJ2-5, with D possibly being TRBD1 (6 bases). V shed 2 bases and J shed 2 bases, with 6 bases lying between them. Per the germline V gene, CDR1 is LNHDA and CDR2 is SQIVND (reference sequence). This CDR3 region has 13 residues. CDR3 DNA (partial): TGTGCCAGTAGTATAACAGGGCAAGAGACC. It encodes CASSITGQET. The full CDR3 protein is CASSITGQETQYF.

Points on this clone: The read ends 3 residues shy of where the CDR3 ends; the end is completed using the germline J gene. The J gene is TRBJ2-3, the V gene TRBV7-1; the match to TRBD2 covers 13 bases. TRBV7-1 is filed as an ORF, its function uncertain. Unmatched junction bases numbered 12, after V lost 2 bases and J lost 4 bases. CDR3 length equals 19 residues. The CDR3 sequence: CASSSKKGLAGRSADTQYF. Incomplete CDR3 DNA: TGTGCCAGCAGCTCAAAAAAGGGACTAGCGGGGAGATCCGCAGATACG.

This clone has only a few counts. The read ends 3 residues early relative to the CDR3; the germline J gene fills the gap. The gene calls are TRBV7-2 and TRBJ1-2; D is unclear. CDR1 SGHTA and CDR2 FQGNSA come from the germline V gene. This CDR3 is 12 amino acids long. The CDR3 loop reads CASSLEGYDYTF. The DNA read from the CDR3 is TGTGCCAGCAGCTTAGAGGGCTACGAC.

This clone was detected ten times or more. Read coverage stops 3 residues before the CDR3 terminus; the germline J gene supplies the remainder. V and J are TRBV19 and TRBJ2-3, with 8 nucleotides matching TRBD2. Germline lookup yields CDR1 LNHDA and CDR2 SQIVND (reference sequence). This CDR3 comprises 13 residues. J lost 5 bases, V lost 4 bases, and 2 bases had no gene match. Partial CDR3 DNA: TGTGCCAGTAGTAGAGCGGGGGTAGATACG. Translation: CASSRAGVDT. The whole CDR3 protein reads CASSRAGVDTQYF.

Many counts were recorded for this clone. With the read ending 3 residues before the CDR3 end, the germline J gene is used to fill in that end. V usage is TRBV4-1 and J usage is TRBJ2-2; weak D call: TRBD2 (6 bases). The germline V gene encodes CDR1 MGHRA and CDR2 YSYEKL. The CDR3 spans 18 residues. The V and J ends lost 4 bases and 6 bases respectively, with 24 bases between them. Incomplete CDR3 DNA: TGCGCCAGCAGCCCCCAGGAAAATCGGGACTTGAGCTCCGGGGAG. The encoded protein is CASSPQENRDLSSGE. The whole CDR3 region reads CASSPQENRDLSSGELFF.

This clone was observed at least ten times. With the read ending 3 residues before the CDR3 end, the germline J gene is used to fill in that end. The chain has TRBV10-3 and TRBJ2-3, with 9 bases lining up with TRBD2. There are 18 residues in the CDR3. The V gene's germline CDR1 is ENHRY and CDR2 SYGVKD. J gave up 1 base and V 4 bases, and 12 bases lay outside the gene matches. This chain's CDR3 is CAISGLAAPKGRTDTQYF. The part of the CDR3 DNA that was read is TGTGCCATCAGTGGACTAGCGGCACCTAAAGGACGCACAGATACG.

There are many counts of this clone. The CDR3 end falls 3 residues outside the read, so it is completed with the germline J gene. The chain combines TRBV10-3 with TRBJ2-1; the D gene is possibly TRBD1 (6 bases). Looked up from germline, CDR1 is ENHRY and CDR2 is SYGVKD. The CDR3 sequence is 16 residues long. V was shortened by 8 bases and J by 0 bases, with 17 bases between the two germline ends. The CDR3 spells CAIADSGTPSYNEQFF. The CDR3 DNA, read in part, is TGTGCCATCGCCGATTCCGGGACACCCTCCTACAATGAG.

On this clone: The read ends 3 residues before the CDR3 terminus; that terminus is restored from the germline J gene. V usage is TRBV2 and J usage is TRBJ1-2; no definite D call. The CDR3 covers 15 residues. Germline CDR1 and CDR2: SNHLY and FYNNEI. The part of the CDR3 DNA that was read is TGTGCCAGCAGCCCGGTCGCGGGATTCCTAGATACC. It codes for CASSPVAGFLDT. The full-length CDR3 reads as CASSPVAGFLDTYTF. The full variable domain, in which reference TRBV2 and TRBJ1-2 provide the parts outside the CDR3, is EPEVTQTPSHQVTQMGQEVILRCVPISNHLYFYWYRQILGQKVEFLVSFYNNEISEKSEIFDDQFSVERPDGSNFTLKIRSTKLEDSAMYFCASSPVAGFLDTYTFGSGTRLTVV.

This clone came up a few times. The sequenced fragment ends 3 residues before the CDR3 boundary, so the rest is inferred from the germline J gene. The chain combines TRBV5-1 with TRBJ1-4; 8 bases map to TRBD1. The CDR3 is 18 residues long. Germline CDR1 SGHRS, CDR2 YFSETQ. V dropped 0 bases and J dropped 8; count of bases not matched to a gene: 15. CDR3 DNA (partial): TGCGCCAGCAGCTTGGCTCGGACAGGGTCCCCCCGGGGGGAAAAA. Its translation is CASSLARTGSPRGEK. The entire CDR3 protein reads CASSLARTGSPRGEKLFF.

This clone was seen repeatedly, ten times or more. The sequenced fragment ends 3 residues before the CDR3 boundary, so the rest is inferred from the germline J gene. The gene calls are TRBV6-1 and TRBJ2-6; 9 nucleotides align to TRBD1. CDR1 and CDR2 from the germline V gene are MNHNS and SASEGT. This CDR3 contains 16 residues. Trimming took 2 bases from V and 4 from J; bases not matched to a gene: 3. CDR3 DNA (partial): TGTGCCAGCAGTGAATCACAGGGGGCCGGGGCCAACGTC. Translating it yields CASSESQGAGANV. The full CDR3 protein reads CASSESQGAGANVLTF.

In regard to this clone: Relative to the germline gene, one junction end is altered; a read error may explain this. From the germline J gene comes the end of the CDR3, since the read stops 3 residues before it. Different DNA sequences within this sample yield the same CDR3. The chain carries TRBV19 and TRBJ1-3; 9 nucleotides line up with TRBD1. The CDR3 consists of 19 residues. Germline CDR1 and CDR2: LNHDA and SQIVND (reference sequence). The sequenced part of the CDR3 DNA is TGTGCCAGTAGTATAGTCTGGGGACAGGGTATATTTCCTGGAAACACA. Translated: CASSIVWGQGIFPGNT. The full-length CDR3 reads as CASSIVWGQGIFPGNTIYF.

This clone came up many times. The read terminates 3 residues ahead of where the CDR3 ends, so the germline J gene completes it. The chain combines TRBV5-1 with TRBJ2-2; a possible D gene is TRBD2 (7 bases). Germline V CDR1 and CDR2: SGHRS, YFSETQ. V lost 6 bases, J lost 4 bases, and 16 bases lay in between. The CDR3 is 15 residues long. CDR3 bases read: TGCGCCAGCAACTGGCGGGGGCCAGGCACCGGGGAG. Encoded protein: CASNWRGPGTGE. The CDR3 in full is CASNWRGPGTGELFF.

To note about this clone: The CDR3 end is not reached by the read, which stops 3 residues before it; the germline J gene fills it in. This chain connects TRBV19 to TRBJ2-2; a possible D gene is TRBD1 (6 bases). CDR1 and CDR2 from the germline V gene are LNHDA and SQIVND (reference sequence). CDR3 length: 14 amino acids. The sequenced CDR3 bases are TGTGCCAGTAGTCCGTGGACAGATAATGAAAAG. Its protein is CASSPWTDNEK. Given in full, the CDR3 is CASSPWTDNEKLFF.

This clone came up many times. The missing CDR3 end, 3 residues past where the read stops, is filled in from the germline J gene. The gene calls are TRBV19 and TRBJ2-7; a weak D match, TRBD1 (6 bases). V was trimmed by 4 bases and J by 2 bases, leaving 9 bases between them. The germline V gene has CDR1 LNHDA and CDR2 SQIVND (reference sequence). This CDR3 contains 13 residues. The CDR3 region is CASSRGPAYEQYF. The sequenced CDR3 bases are TGTGCCAGTAGTAGGGGGCCCGCCTACGAG.

Ten or more counts support this clone. The CDR3 end falls 3 residues outside the read, so it is completed with the germline J gene. The V call is TRBV20-1, the J call TRBJ1-5; no reliable D call. This CDR3 has 13 amino acids. V was clipped by 4 bases and J by 0 bases, with 7 bases between them. Germline CDR1 is DFQATT and CDR2 is SNEGSKA (reference sequence). CDR3 sequence reads: CSAIPYSNQPQHF. The CDR3 bases that were read are TGCAGTGCTATCCCGTATAGCAATCAGCCC.